The clone carrying this TCR beta chain was picked up one time. V lost 3 bases, J lost 0 bases, and 2 bases lay in between. The CDR3 extends over 13 amino acids. The germline gives CDR1 SGHTA, CDR2 FQGNSA. The sample belongs to a study of blood T cell repertoires in COVID-19. This table comes from immunoSEQ multiplex PCR, and its TCRdb copy is limited to in-frame clones, with some not included. The repertoire holds some 270,000 clones, 90% seen once, with roughly 4.3% in the top ten. The TCR was taken from a young woman with acute COVID-19. The sample comprised PBMCs or T cells enriched from blood (not recorded which). The V and J genes are TRBV7-2 and TRBJ2-2; no firm D call. CDR3 sequence: CASSFTNTGELFF. The DNA for the CDR3 is TGTGCCAGCAGCTTTACGAACACCGGGGAGCTGTTTTTT. The whole variable domain, filled in from reference TRBV7-2 and TRBJ2-2, reads GAGVSQSPSNKVTEKGKDVELRCDPISGHTALYWYRQSLGQGLEFLIYFQGNSAPDKSGLPSDRFSAERTGGSVSTLTIQRTQQEDSAVYLCASSFTNTGELFFGEGSRLTVL.